The present entry profiles one TCR beta chain with its context. Its antigen is unknown. Per-base qualities were not stored, and no clone one base away is much larger. This record belongs to a study of cytomegalovirus exposure and HLA in healthy donors (TCRdb year 2017). A note on the overall study: An earlier analysis of roughly 630 of the donors reported about 290 Gb of sequence data and about 100 million unique TCR beta sequences from roughly 180 million T cells. An early release covering just under 650 HLA-typed donors comprised 250 to 350 gigabases of sequencing data and tens of millions of unique TCR sequences. Of the roughly 400 genotyped donors, approximately 80% were placed in the genetic ancestry cluster associated with self-reported Caucasian donors. The study aimed to test whether signatures of past pathogen exposure could be identified by cataloging public T cell receptors. The study profiled the T cell repertoires of about 720 subjects by immunosequencing and related them to cytomegalovirus serostatus. Along with the approximately 650-subject first cohort, a separate validation cohort of over a hundred different subjects was used. The study combined high-throughput TCR immunosequencing, statistical association of individual TCRs with disease status, and machine learning to predict cytomegalovirus infection status. A later analysis re-analyzed previously published TCR beta repertoires from roughly 630 donors and added high-resolution HLA genotyping to study TCR occurrence patterns. Rather than using new phenotypic data, the later analysis identified candidate immune exposures from TCR beta sequences and from how often those sequences occurred across donors. An earlier analysis of more than 450 of the donors used high-throughput TCR beta sequencing to judge whether each TCR beta V gene segment behaved as functional or pseudogenic. Donor age, sex, ethnicity and CMV serostatus were compiled together with the repertoire data. Genome-wide SNP genotypes for about 55% of the 666 donors were used in a later genetic analysis, which treated that subset as a discovery cohort. All discovery cohort repertoires had been generated using a single sequencing platform. HLA typing covered class I and class II loci at four-digit resolution. The number of donors typed differed by locus, with 629-630 for A, B, C, DRB1 and DQB1, about 500 for DQA1, 600 to 610 for DPA1, and around 450 for DPB1. Four or five DR-DQ haplotypes were handled as single units for association and clustering, since linkage in the cohort was strong. On average, approximately 250,000 unique TCR beta nucleotide sequences were sequenced per donor among 398 genotyped donors of the cohort, with 15% to 20% of those sequences being non-productive.

Findings and caveats that apply to the study as a whole: For the cohort, immune exposure information was limited to CMV serostatus. A further reported finding was that TCR beta sequences accurately predicted the HLA-A and HLA-B alleles for most subjects in the first cohort. The classifier was reported to diagnose cytomegalovirus status with high specificity and sensitivity in both the original cohort and the validation cohort. In a later analysis, several top co-occurrence clusters were reported to appear linked to parvovirus B19, influenza, CMV and Epstein-Barr virus. Presence/absence analyses assumed roughly uniform sequencing depth across donors, an assumption that may not hold. Across donors, most TCR sequences were observed very rarely, whereas some public TCRs were present in many individuals. In this cohort, only TCR beta chains were sequenced, and detectable features were limited by the absence of alpha or paired-chain data. Assigning TCR associations to individual alleles was difficult when HLA alleles, especially DR and DQ, strongly co-occurred. In a later analysis, TCR association rates were found to vary across HLA loci, with the most associated TCRs seen for DRB1 alleles and the fewest for HLA-C alleles. In an earlier analysis of around 600 of the donors, most TCR beta V segments were observed in productive rearrangements about 90% or about 30% of the time, broadly matching IMGT annotations. In vitro tests confirmed that a few of the cytomegalovirus-associated TCR beta chains recognize cytomegalovirus antigens. Some IMGT-functional V segments, including TRBV6-2 and TRBV6-3, could not be told apart with the 87-base-pair reads, so those segments were excluded. The authors suggested that the approach could potentially be extended to other disease states and immunological phenotypes. V-gene and J-gene trimming of TCR beta chains was associated with a missense DCLRE1C variant in a later genetic analysis, and the association was replicated in an independent cohort. In a later analysis, about 16,000 TCR beta sequences were associated with specific HLA alleles at a false discovery rate of 0.05. A later genetic analysis reported fewer N-insertions in productive TCRs among donors in an Asian-associated ancestry cluster than the approximately 700-donor mean. Most CMV-associated TCR beta chains appeared to be HLA-restricted in a later analysis, and the HLA associations seemed to be driven largely by CMV exposure. Linkage disequilibrium might explain the correlated functional status among segregating V segments, but an unknown experimental factor could not be excluded. Compared with equally common non-associated chains, HLA-associated TCR beta chains in a later analysis were more clonally expanded and had lower generation probabilities. The sequencing pipeline was judged likely to have produced a cluster of highly shared sequence variants as a technical artifact. In the study, about 150 TCR beta chains were listed as associated with cytomegalovirus. Because HLA typing was missing for some donors at each locus, association tests included only the typed subset. Because counts were too low, around 18 rarely observed V segments, including chromosome 9 orphons, were left out of the earlier analysis of some 640 of the donors.

Trimming takes 5 bases off V and 0 bases off J; junction bases not matched to a gene: 3. The CDR3 covers 17 residues, taking in both the cysteine and the phenylalanine. This entry keeps only the CDR3 DNA: 51 bases, framed from base 1. Reading the germline V gene gives CDR1 SNHLY and CDR2 FYNNEI. The library relied on the immunoSEQ multiplex PCR assay. For the multiplex PCR, a mixture combining 60 forward primers for TCR Vbeta segments and 13 reverse primers for TCR Jbeta segments was used. The CDR3 region of rearranged TCR beta genes was amplified from genomic DNA with a multiplex PCR assay. The Illumina HiSeq System was used to sequence the amplified TCR beta libraries as 87-base-pair reads. The study's processing was this. In a later analysis, 77 million or so unique TCR beta chains were counted across the 650 to 750 repertoires, and about 9.9 million of these chains were shared by at least two donors. Raw reads were error-corrected and collapsed into unique sequences by a nearest-neighbor algorithm in which closely related sequences were merged to remove PCR and sequencing errors. CDR3 sequences were aligned to IMGT reference sequences to assign V, D and J gene segments. For a sequence to be retained, a match of at least six nucleotides to both a V gene segment and a J gene segment was required. Rearrangements were called productive when the CDR3 lacked stop codons and stayed in frame with V and J; all others were non-productive. CDR3 was defined by IMGT convention, running from the second conserved V-encoded cysteine to the conserved J-encoded phenylalanine. Sequences without an unambiguous match to a single V gene segment were excluded from the earlier analysis of several hundred of the donors. An earlier analysis of a few hundred of the donors called V segments functional above 56.7% productive rearrangements and segregating when the between-donor standard deviation exceeded 5%. A statistical classification framework was built to diagnose cytomegalovirus status from the catalog of TCR beta chain sequences. In a later analysis, TCR nucleotide sequences were compared against IMGT/GENE-DB human TR gene sequences so that V and J genes could be assigned. The TCRdist pipeline was used in a later analysis to assign CDR3 sequences and most-parsimonious VDJ recombination scenarios. A later analysis defined each TCR beta chain by its CDR3 amino acid sequence plus V-gene family, and excluded reads lacking a unique V-gene family. As a way to deal with suspected cross-contamination and a sequencing artifact, a later analysis dropped 450 to 700 nucleotide sequences that were highly shared and had low generation probability. In a later analysis, a clonal expansion index was calculated for each public chain from normalized within-repertoire ranks of inferred template counts. A later analysis computed generation probabilities with a VDJ recombination model fitted to out-of-frame rearrangements, and checked the results against IGoR. In a later analysis, TCR-TCR, TCR-HLA and TCR-CMV co-occurrence was scored with hypergeometric tests, and a repertoire-size bias correction was applied to TCR pairs. To estimate false discovery rates, a later analysis permuted the HLA or CMV assignments 20 times. In a later analysis, co-occurring TCRs were grouped with DBSCAN, and TCRdist sequence similarity was added when clustering was performed within HLA-allele-positive subsets. Co-occurrence clustering excluded repertoires with fewer than 30,000 or more than 120,000 public chains, plus five with anomalous nucleotide sharing. The table was pulled from immuneACCESS by TCRdb, which kept in-frame rearrangements only. Such tables lose some clones; where checked, under half of the loss comes from unresolved V genes, and the rest has no known cause. V, J and clone size are those of that table, while D and trimming were read from the DNA. This sample is represented by 86,000 or so clones; about four fifths of them were singletons. Jointly, the top ten make up roughly 14% of the sample.

The cohort comprised fewer than 700 healthy bone marrow donors. All cohort members were sampled while nominally healthy, although unrecorded immune exposures were likely present. The donor tested CMV seropositive, placing the donor among the 250 to 350 seropositive members of the cohort. A peripheral blood sample was collected from each donor, and TCR beta sequencing was performed on peripheral blood mononuclear cells. The Qiagen DNeasy Blood Extraction Kit was used to extract genomic DNA from the blood cell samples. The V gene is TRBV2 and the J gene is TRBJ2-2; 13 central nucleotides agree with TRBD2. The receptor's source is a woman in her thirties or forties in good health and CMV-seropositive. Sequenced sample: PBMCs. The CDR3 sequence is CASSRTSGSANTGELFF. The sequenced DNA is TGTGCCAGCAGTAGGACTAGCGGGAGCGCGAACACCGGGGAGCTGTTTTTT. Beyond the CDR3, the reference TRBV2 and TRBJ2-2 genes provide the residues; the full variable domain reads: EPEVTQTPSHQVTQMGQEVILRCVPISNHLYFYWYRQILGQKVEFLVSFYNNEISEKSEIFDDQFSVERPDGSNFTLKIRSTKLEDSAMYFCASSRTSGSANTGELFFGEGSRLTVL.